A selection of T cell receptor beta chains follows, all from one sample in a study of blood T cell repertoires in COVID-19. Sequencing was performed with immunoSEQ multiplex PCR; in TCRdb, only in-frame clones are kept and a portion is missing. The sample has roughly 150,000 clones; around 88% are singletons. Sequencing was done on a sample of peripheral blood. The receptors shown here come from a woman aged 70 to 79 who had recovered from COVID-19. The CDR3 runs from the conserved cysteine through the conserved F or W. A D gene is named only where the DNA matches it firmly. Clone size is not always given. Where it is, it says once, few, many or a class for expanded clones.

- - TRBJ1-2 TRBV4-2 TGTGCCAGCAGCCAAGACCTGACACGTGGCTACACCTTC CASSQDLTRGYTF
TRBD1 - TRBJ2-1 TRBV10-3 TGTGCCATCAGTGAGCACCGGGACAGGTTCCCCGGATTGGATGAGCAGTTCTTC CAISEHRDRFPGLDEQFF
- - TRBJ1-4 TRBV5-1 TGCGCCAGCAGCTTGGCGGGCGGACTTAATGAAAAACTGTTTTTT CASSLAGGLNEKLFF
- - TRBJ2-1 TRBV5-6 TGTGCCAGCAGCTCAGGGTTGTACAATGAGCAGTTCTTC CASSSGLYNEQFF
TRBD2 - TRBJ2-7 TRBV30 TGTGCCTGGACCCCGGGACTAGCGTTTTACGAGCAGTACTTC CAWTPGLAFYEQYF
TRBD1 - TRBJ1-5 TRBV9 TGTGCCAGCAGCGTAGATGGACAGGGCGGTCAGCCCCAGCATTTT CASSVDGQGGQPQHF
- - TRBJ2-3 TRBV2 TGTGCCAGCAGTGTTGTAGGGGGAGCAGGAGATACGCAGTATTTT CASSVVGGAGDTQYF
TRBD1 - TRBJ2-2 TRBV5-1 TGCGCCAGCAGCGGGCGGACAGGGGACACCGGGGAGCTGTTTTTT CASSGRTGDTGELFF
TRBD2 - TRBJ2-5 TRBV5-6 TGTGCCAGCAGCCTACTAGCGGGAGGTTCCAAAGAGACCCAGTACTTC CASSLLAGGSKETQYF
- - TRBJ1-1 TRBV4-3 TGCGCCAGCAGCCAAATGGGCAGCCCGAAGGAAGCTTTCTTT CASSQMGSPKEAFF
TRBD2 many TRBJ2-2 TRBV19 TGTGCCAGTAGTATGGCTAGCGGGAGGGCGAACACCGGGGAGCTGTTTTTT CASSMASGRANTGELFF
- - TRBJ2-1 TRBV7-3 TGTGCCAGCAGCCCACCGGGTACGGAGAACAATGAGCAGTTCTTC CASSPPGTENNEQFF
TRBD2 once TRBJ2-1 TRBV12-3/TRBV12-4 TGTGCCAGCAGACTAGCGGCGCCCGGGGAGCAGTTCTTC CASRLAAPGEQFF
- - TRBJ2-7 TRBV5-4 TGTGCCAGCAGCGGGGGGGGGACAGGAAGCCCCGGCGAGCAGTACTTC CASSGGGTGSPGEQYF
- few TRBJ1-2 TRBV19 TGTGCCAGTAATGCCGCGGGGGGTGGCTACACCTTC CASNAAGGGYTF
TRBD2 - TRBJ2-1 TRBV9 TGTGCCAGCAGCGTAGTAGGTCTAGCGGGAGAGCAGTTCTTC CASSVVGLAGEQFF
- - TRBJ1-1 TRBV7-9 TGTGCCAGCAGCTTAGCCCCCGGGGTGGCTTTCTTT CASSLAPGVAFF
- - TRBJ2-1 TRBV6-2/TRBV6-3 TGTGCCAGCAGTTACTGGTCGCGCGGGGTGCCCTACAATGAGCAGTTCTTC CASSYWSRGVPYNEQFF